This TCR beta chain appears in the sequencing data of a study of cytomegalovirus exposure and HLA in healthy donors. The CDR3 runs to 16 residues. Trimming took 1 base from V and 2 from J, leaving 11 bases between them. Germline CDR1 reads LGHNT; CDR2 reads FRNRAP. PCR involved 60 Vbeta and 13 Jbeta primers. Libraries were prepared by immunoSEQ multiplex PCR; TCRdb keeps only in-frame clonotypes and omits some of them. The sample lists about 120,000 clones, about 74% seen once, with 2.5% to 3% in the top ten. Study-level findings and limits: TCR beta sequences reportedly predicted most subjects' HLA-A and HLA-B alleles accurately. The authors enumerated over 150 TCR beta chains as linked to cytomegalovirus.

To note about this clone: Its antigen remains unknown.

The TCR originated in a woman in her thirties or forties in good health and CMV-seropositive. The source material was PBMCs. J is TRBJ2-2 and V is TRBV12-5; D possibly corresponds to TRBD2 (6 bases). CDR3 in amino acids: CASGLGTGVNTGELFF. In nucleotides, the CDR3 is TGTGCTAGTGGTTTGGGCACGGGGGTTAACACCGGGGAGCTGTTTTTT.